The 25 T cell receptor beta chains below all came from one sample that was sequenced in a study of T cell repertoires in cytomegalovirus infection. TCRdb ran MiXCR on the reads and lists one entry per CDR3 protein. The data show a few hundred thousand distinct CDR3 sequences, roughly 15% seen once. The sample comprised PBMCs. These receptors originate from a human donor in good health (CMV status not recorded). Some clones in this sample may be carry-over from other donors' samples.

This clonotype came up a few times. The chain is built from TRBV28 and TRBJ1-5; weak D call: TRBD1 (5 bases). Germline V gives CDR1 MDHEN, CDR2 SYDVKM. This CDR3 contains 14 residues. V lost 3 bases, J lost 3 bases, and 9 bases lay in between. This CDR3 reads CASSFFRDNQPQHF. The CDR3 coding sequence is TGTGCCAGCAGTTTCTTCAGGGACAATCAGCCCCAGCATTTT.

This clonotype was detected only a few times. This chain uses TRBV27 with TRBJ2-5; no firm D call. V was trimmed by 1 base and J by 3 bases, leaving 6 bases between them. The CDR3 has 13 residues. Germline V CDR1 and CDR2: MNHEY, SMNVEV (reference sequence). The CDR3 loop reads CASSLYSEETQYF. CDR3 coding DNA: TGTGCCAGCAGTTTATACAGCGAAGAGACCCAGTACTTC.

This clonotype was recorded a few times. V and J are TRBV20-1 and TRBJ1-5, with no clear D. Germline CDR1 and CDR2: DFQATT and SNEGSKA (reference sequence). The CDR3 spans 14 residues. Trimming took off 4 bases at V and 4 bases at J, with 14 bases between the two ends. The CDR3 loop is CSAIGQRRNQPQHF. The CDR3 bases are TGCAGTGCTATCGGGCAGCGGAGGAATCAGCCCCAGCATTTT.

This clonotype was recorded a few times. The chain combines TRBV6-2 or TRBV6-3 with TRBJ1-5; D is unresolved. Trimming stripped 10 bases from V and 2 bases from J, with 15 bases between. The CDR3 runs to 14 residues. Germline V gene data show CDR1 as MNHEY and CDR2 as SVGEGT. The CDR3 DNA follows: TGTGCCACCCAGTTGGCCGGGGGCAATCAGCCCCAGCATTTT. Encoded protein: CATQLAGGNQPQHF.

Of note for this clonotype: The junction shows a germline mismatch at one end, possibly a read error. The V and J genes are TRBV28 and TRBJ1-4; TRBD1 agrees at 9 bases. This CDR3 has 15 residues. Germline CDR1 reads MDHEN; CDR2 reads SYDVKM. CDR3 sequence (DNA): TGTGCCAACAGTTCCCGGGACAGGGATTACGAAAAACTGTTTTTT. It specifies CANSSRDRDYEKLFF.

This clonotype was picked up many times. The V and J genes are TRBV7-2 and TRBJ2-3, with 7 bases that match TRBD1. The junction had 5 bases not matched to a gene; V was cut back by 5 bases and J by 0 bases. Germline V gene sequence: CDR1 SGHTA, CDR2 FQGNSA. The CDR3 consists of 15 residues. The CDR3 here is CASSLTGLSTDTQYF. Written as DNA, the CDR3 is TGTGCCAGCAGCCTGACAGGGCTAAGCACAGATACGCAGTATTTT.

This clonotype has just a few counts. The rearrangement joins TRBV5-1 to TRBJ2-7, with a tentative D call TRBD2 (6 bases). Germline CDR1 and CDR2: SGHRS and YFSETQ. CDR3 length: 14 amino acids. V was trimmed by 0 bases and J by 6 bases, leaving 13 bases between them. As DNA, the CDR3 is TGCGCCAGCAGCTTGGGGCGGGGAGGCACCGAGCAGTACTTC. Its protein is CASSLGRGGTEQYF.

Ten or more counts support this clonotype. The gene calls are TRBV12-3 or TRBV12-4 and TRBJ2-5; either TRBD1 or TRBD2 may supply D (6 bases each). This CDR3 is built from 15 residues. V shed 2 bases and J shed 1 base, with 11 bases lying between them. The CDR3 loop is CASSLQGGGQETQYF. The CDR3 bases are TGTGCCAGCAGTTTACAAGGGGGAGGCCAAGAGACCCAGTACTTC.

The gene calls are TRBV20-1 and TRBJ2-7, with 10 positions matching TRBD2. The CDR3 has 13 amino acids. Germline assignment: CDR1 DFQATT and CDR2 SNEGSKA (reference sequence). The V gene end was trimmed by 6 bases and the J gene end by 1 base; junction bases not matched to a gene: 3. As DNA, the CDR3 is TGCAGTGCCTCTAGCGGGGGTTCCTACGAGCAGTACTTC. Residues: CSASSGGSYEQYF.

This clonotype showed up many times. The chain is built from TRBV7-2 and TRBJ1-1, with 7 bases aligning to TRBD1. There are 15 residues in the CDR3. Per germline, CDR1 SGHTA and CDR2 FQGNSA. J lost 6 bases, V lost 1 base, and 8 bases had no gene match. This chain's CDR3 is CASSLGSQGGAEAFF. The CDR3 region has the DNA TGTGCCAGCAGCTTAGGATCCCAGGGGGGTGCTGAAGCTTTCTTT. Complete variable domain (other parts from reference TRBV7-2 and TRBJ1-1): GAGVSQSPSNKVTEKGKDVELRCDPISGHTALYWYRQSLGQGLEFLIYFQGNSAPDKSGLPSDRFSAERTGGSVSTLTIQRTQQEDSAVYLCASSLGSQGGAEAFFGQGTRLTVV.

This clonotype was counted ten times or more. The chain recombines TRBV7-2 with TRBJ2-5, with D hard to call. This CDR3 comprises 14 residues. V lost 1 base and J 5 bases, leaving 11 bases between the germline ends. Germline V gene data show CDR1 as SGHTA and CDR2 as FQGNSA. Written as DNA, the CDR3 is TGTGCCAGCAGCTTAGGAGGCCCCAGGGAGACCCAGTACTTC. Protein: CASSLGGPRETQYF. The full variable domain, rest sourced from reference TRBV7-2 and TRBJ2-5, is GAGVSQSPSNKVTEKGKDVELRCDPISGHTALYWYRQSLGQGLEFLIYFQGNSAPDKSGLPSDRFSAERTGGSVSTLTIQRTQQEDSAVYLCASSLGGPRETQYFGPGTRLLVL.

The chain links TRBV25-1 to TRBJ2-2, with D perhaps matching TRBD1 (6 bases). Trimming left V 4 bases short and J 4 bases short, with 7 bases between. Per germline, CDR1 MGHDK and CDR2 SYGVNS. The CDR3 spans 13 residues. CDR3 nucleotides: TGTGCCAGCAGTGGGGACACCACCGGGGAGCTGTTTTTT. It is translated as CASSGDTTGELFF.

This clonotype occurred a few times. The chain carries TRBV14 and TRBJ1-2, with TRBD1 as a possible D gene (6 bases). Germline V gene data show CDR1 as SGHDN and CDR2 as FVKESK. The germline V and J ends were trimmed by 4 bases and 2 bases, with 20 bases remaining between them. The CDR3 extends over 17 amino acids. CDR3 region: CASSRSPPGDTNYGYTF. CDR3 coding DNA: TGTGCCAGCAGCCGTAGCCCTCCGGGGGACACCAACTATGGCTACACCTTC.

V and J are TRBV6-6 and TRBJ2-3, with a possible D match to TRBD1 (6 bases). The CDR3 contains 15 residues. CDR1 is MNHNY and CDR2 is SVGAGI in the germline V gene (reference sequence). The V end lost 2 bases, the J end lost 3 bases, and 12 bases lay between the germline ends. CDR3 coding DNA: TGTGCCAGCAGTTACGTCCAGGGGACGACAGATACGCAGTATTTT. Its protein product is CASSYVQGTTDTQYF.

The chain links TRBV5-1 to TRBJ2-1; no definite D call. The CDR3 runs 14 residues. Trimming stripped 1 base from V and 6 bases from J, with 11 bases between. Germline values: CDR1 SGHRS, CDR2 YFSETQ. The CDR3 coding sequence is TGCGCCAGCAGCTTGTTGGGCGTTTCCAATGAGCAGTTCTTC. Its translation: CASSLLGVSNEQFF.

This clonotype was found many times. The J gene is TRBJ2-2, the V gene TRBV7-2; no clear D gene. Trimming took off 5 bases at V and 6 bases at J, with 7 bases between the two ends. The germline gives CDR1 SGHTA, CDR2 FQGNSA. The CDR3 loop spans 12 amino acids. CDR3 residues: CASSVPSGELFF. The CDR3, as DNA: TGTGCCAGCAGCGTCCCATCCGGGGAGCTGTTTTTT.

About this clonotype: The junction differs from germline at one of its ends, possibly a read error. The chain combines TRBV11-2 with TRBJ1-2; tentatively, D is TRBD1 (6 bases). CDR3 size: 14 residues. Germline CDR1 SGHAT, CDR2 FQNNGV. CDR3 region: CASSLSQLTGSPYF. In nucleotides, the CDR3 is TGTGCCAGCAGCTTAAGTCAATTAACAGGGTCCCCTTACTTC.

This clonotype was observed a few times. The rearrangement joins TRBV5-1 to TRBJ2-4, with D uncertain. Germline CDR1 and CDR2: SGHRS and YFSETQ. Trimming pared 4 bases from V and 3 bases from J, leaving 11 bases between. CDR3 length: 14 amino acids. The CDR3 here is CASSMGMGKNIQYF. CDR3 sequence (DNA): TGCGCCAGCAGCATGGGAATGGGCAAAAACATTCAGTACTTC.

The gene calls are TRBV7-2 and TRBJ1-3; 9 bases are a match to TRBD1. The V gene end was trimmed by 0 bases and the J gene end by 0 bases; junction bases not matched to a gene: 3. This CDR3 spans 17 amino acids. Germline V gives CDR1 SGHTA, CDR2 FQGNSA. CDR3 protein: CASSLAGTGTSGNTIYF. The DNA of the CDR3 is TGTGCCAGCAGCTTAGCAGGGACAGGGACCTCTGGAAACACCATATATTTT.

This clonotype has just a few counts. The chain combines TRBV10-3 with TRBJ2-3; 14 bases are a match to TRBD2. J lost 5 bases, V lost 6 bases, and 4 bases had no gene match. Germline V gives CDR1 ENHRY, CDR2 SYGVKD. The CDR3 is 15 residues long. Written as DNA, the CDR3 is TGTGCCATCAGCCAGGGACTAGCGGGGGTAGATACGCAGTATTTT. Encoded protein: CAISQGLAGVDTQYF.

The chain links TRBV10-3 to TRBJ2-1; 7 positions agree with TRBD1. The trim removed 4 bases at V and 0 bases at J, leaving 6 bases unmatched. The CDR3 covers 16 residues. CDR1 ENHRY and CDR2 SYGVKD come from the germline V gene. The chain's CDR3 is CAISGGTVLSYNEQFF. The CDR3 coding sequence is TGTGCCATCAGTGGAGGGACAGTGCTCTCCTACAATGAGCAGTTCTTC.

There are a few counts of this clonotype. The CDR3, as DNA: TGTGCCAGCAGCCAGGAAGGGGAGACCCAGTACTTC. Translated: CASSQEGETQYF. This chain uses TRBV7-9 with TRBJ2-5, with D unresolved. The CDR3 has 12 amino acids. V lost 5 bases to trimming and J lost 5 bases, with 9 bases between them. Per germline, CDR1 SEHNR and CDR2 FQNEAQ (reference sequence).

This clonotype turned up a few times. This chain joins TRBV20-1 and TRBJ1-2; a weak D match, TRBD1 (5 bases). This CDR3 region has 13 residues. Germline loops: CDR1 DFQATT, CDR2 SNEGSKA (reference sequence). The V gene lost 6 bases and the J gene lost 3 bases, with 14 bases spanning the gap. In nucleotides, the CDR3 is TGCAGTGCCCCGCAGGGCTGGGACTATGGCTACACCTTC. It specifies CSAPQGWDYGYTF.

J is TRBJ2-1 and V is TRBV3-1; D gene ambiguous. Trimming took off 0 bases at V and 4 bases at J, with 10 bases between the two ends. The CDR3 totals 15 residues. Germline V lookup: CDR1 LGHDT, CDR2 YNNKEL (reference sequence). This CDR3 reads CASSQESVGYNEQFF. In nucleotides, the CDR3 is TGTGCCAGCAGCCAAGAATCGGTAGGATACAATGAGCAGTTCTTC.

This clonotype has a handful of counts. The rearrangement uses TRBV7-9 and TRBJ2-7, with 7 bases identical to TRBD1. CDR1 and CDR2 from the germline V gene are SEHNR and FQNEAQ (reference sequence). The CDR3 is made up of 14 amino acids. After removal of 5 bases from V and 5 bases from J, the junction contained 9 bases not matched to a gene. CDR3 DNA: TGTGCCAGCAGCCTGGGGACAGTGTTCAACGAGCAGTACTTC. As protein: CASSLGTVFNEQYF.